One T cell receptor (beta chain) is described in this entry. This sample was included in a study of control samples from healthy donors and cancer patients. J gave up 5 bases and V 4 bases, and 6 bases lay outside the gene matches. The CDR3 length is 14 residues. CDR1 and CDR2 (germline): MNHEY, SVGAGI. Assay: immunoSEQ multiplex PCR; the TCRdb copy retains only in-frame clones and omits some. The data show about 100,000 clones, approximately 93% seen once. Sequencing was performed on blood. The chain combines TRBV6-5 with TRBJ2-5; 8 bases agree with TRBD2. This sequence was found in a man between 18 and 35 years old in good health. CDR3 amino acids: CASSSGGTGETQYF. The CDR3 DNA reads TGTGCCAGCAGTTCGGGGGGGACCGGGGAGACCCAGTACTTC.